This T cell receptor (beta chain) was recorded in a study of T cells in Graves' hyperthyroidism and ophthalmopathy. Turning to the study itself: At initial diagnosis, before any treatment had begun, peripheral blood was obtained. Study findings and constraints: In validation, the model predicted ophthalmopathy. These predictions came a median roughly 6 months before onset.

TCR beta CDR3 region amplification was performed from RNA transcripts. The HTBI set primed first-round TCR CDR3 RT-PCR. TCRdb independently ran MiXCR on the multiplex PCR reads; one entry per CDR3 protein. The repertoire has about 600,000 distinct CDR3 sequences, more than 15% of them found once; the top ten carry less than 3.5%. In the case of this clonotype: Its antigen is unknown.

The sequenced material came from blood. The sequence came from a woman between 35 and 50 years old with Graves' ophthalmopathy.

As DNA, the CDR3 is TGCAGCGTCCTCGGGCTGTCGTATGGCTACACCTTC. Its translation: CSVLGLSYGYTF. The chain has TRBV29-1 and TRBJ1-2; D is unclear. Trimming took off 6 bases at V and 5 bases at J, with 13 bases between the two ends. CDR3 size: 12 residues. The V gene's germline CDR1 is SQVTM and CDR2 ANQGSEA.